These T cell receptor beta chains were read from a single sample in a study of T cells in Graves' hyperthyroidism and ophthalmopathy. Using its own MiXCR run on the multiplex PCR reads, TCRdb lists one record per CDR3 protein. The table records about 400,000 distinct CDR3 sequences, 11% to 15% of them present only once. Sequencing input: blood. The source of these receptors is a man in his fifties or sixties with Graves' ophthalmopathy. The CDR3 runs from the conserved cysteine through the conserved F or W. Each record gives: V gene, J gene, D gene, clone size, CDR3 DNA, CDR3 protein. D genes are given only for firm matches. Clone size is given for some rows only: seen once, a few or many times, or a class if the clone is expanded.

>TRBV2|TRBJ2-3|TRBD2|many
TGTGCTAGCAGGCCCACCGGGACTACAGAAACAGATACGCAGTATTTT
CASRPTGTTETDTQYF
>TRBV9|TRBJ1-3|NA|few
TGTGCCAGCAGCCCCTCCCCGACGTACTCTGGAAACACCATATATTTT
CASSPSPTYSGNTIYF
>TRBV2|TRBJ2-5|TRBD1|many
TGTGCCAGCAGGCAGGACAGGGTGGCGGAGACCCAGTACTTC
CASRQDRVAETQYF
>TRBV7-8|TRBJ2-1|NA|many
TGTGCCAGCACTGACACAGGGTATGAACGCGAGCAGTTCTTC
CASTDTGYEREQFF
>TRBV14|TRBJ2-5|NA|few
TGTGCCAGCAGCCAACCTGGGAGGCAGACCCAGTACTTC
CASSQPGRQTQYF
>TRBV20-1|TRBJ2-2|TRBD1|NA
TGCAGTGCCCCGGACAGGGGGGGGACCGGGGAGCTGTTTTTT
CSAPDRGGTGELFF
>TRBV29-1|TRBJ2-3|TRBD2|many
TGCAGCTGCGGGAGTGGTGGGGATACGCAGTATTTT
CSCGSGGDTQYF
>TRBV28|TRBJ2-7|NA|many
TGTGCCAGCGGGAGTCTCGACGAGCAGTACTTC
CASGSLDEQYF
>TRBV29-1|TRBJ1-3|NA|many
TGCAGCGTTGATTCGGGGAACGGAAACACCATATATTTT
CSVDSGNGNTIYF
>TRBV12-3/TRBV12-4|TRBJ2-1|TRBD2|many
TGTGCCAGCAGTTTACAAGCGGGAGGGTTGGGAGAGCAGTTCTTC
CASSLQAGGLGEQFF
>TRBV4-1|TRBJ2-3|TRBD2|few
TGCGCCAGCAGCCAAGAACCGCTCCGCGGGAGGAGCGGTGATACGCAGTATTTT
CASSQEPLRGRSGDTQYF
>TRBV2|TRBJ2-7|TRBD1|many
TGTGCCAGTCAGGGGGAAACCTCCTACGAGCAGTACTTC
CASQGETSYEQYF
>TRBV9|TRBJ2-1|NA|NA
TGTGCCAGCAGCGTAGCTACAGGGGGGGGGCGCGGCAACAATGAGCAGTTCTTC
CASSVATGGGRGNNEQFF
>TRBV29-1|TRBJ2-3|NA|many
TGCAGCGTAGCAAGCCTCGTTGGAGCGGATACGCAGTATTTT
CSVASLVGADTQYF
>TRBV12-3/TRBV12-4|TRBJ2-3|TRBD2|many
TGTGCCAGCAGTTTTCGGCTAGCGGAAATCACAGATACGCAGTATTTT
CASSFRLAEITDTQYF
>TRBV10-3|TRBJ1-1|NA|many
TGTGCCATCAGTGCGGCGGAGAACACTGAAGCTTTCTTT
CAISAAENTEAFF
>TRBV15|TRBJ2-3|NA|few
TGTGCCACCAGCCAGGCGATTGGGGTTGGGTCAGATACGCAGTATTTT
CATSQAIGVGSDTQYF
>TRBV27|TRBJ2-2|NA|many
TGTGCCAGCACCCTCCGGGACTCCTACACCGGGGAGCTGTTTTTT
CASTLRDSYTGELFF
>TRBV15|TRBJ1-2|NA|many
TGTGCCACCAGCGGGTCTGGGGGCTCGTGGCGTGGCTACACCTTC
CATSGSGGSWRGYTF
>TRBV7-9|TRBJ1-2|NA|once
TGTGCCAGCAGCTTCGAGGGGCGCTTACGTTTAGGCTACACCTTC
CASSFEGRLRLGYTF
>TRBV9|TRBJ2-7|TRBD2|many
TGTGCCAGCAGCCCACGGCAGGGAGGGGTATACGAGCAGTACTTC
CASSPRQGGVYEQYF
>TRBV13|TRBJ2-3|NA|many
TGTGCCAGCAGCACTTCTTTAGCGCTAAGCACAGATACGCAGTATTTT
CASSTSLALSTDTQYF
>TRBV2|TRBJ2-1|TRBD2|many
TGTGCCAGCCTCCTAGGACTAGGGACCTACAATGAGCAGTTCTTC
CASLLGLGTYNEQFF
>TRBV5-1|TRBJ1-2|TRBD1|many
TGCGCCAGCAGCTTGGAGGGACAGACTTATGGCTACACCTTC
CASSLEGQTYGYTF
>TRBV28|TRBJ2-7|NA|many
TGTGCCAGCAGACTAAGGTCAGGGGGAGGAGAGCAGTACTTC
CASRLRSGGGEQYF
>TRBV18|TRBJ1-1|NA|many
TGTGCCAGCTCATCGTGGGAGGGAACTGAAGCTTTCTTT
CASSSWEGTEAFF
>TRBV20-1|TRBJ2-7|NA|many
TGCAGTGCCAGGGCCGCCTACGAGCAGTACTTC
CSARAAYEQYF
>TRBV6-1|TRBJ2-3|TRBD1|NA
TGTGCCAGCAGAACAGGGGGCATACGGGGAGATGCAGATACGCAGTATTTT
CASRTGGIRGDADTQYF
>TRBV5-1|TRBJ1-4|NA|few
TGCGCCAGCAGCTATGCAGGGGAGAATAATGAAAAACTGTTTTTT
CASSYAGENNEKLFF
>TRBV6-2/TRBV6-3|TRBJ2-5|TRBD2|NA
TGTGCCAGCAGTCCACCGGGGGGAGTCGAGACCCAGTACTTC
CASSPPGGVETQYF
>TRBV11-2|TRBJ2-7|TRBD2|many
TGTGCCAGCACCTCCCGGAGCGGGAGAGTTGAGCAGTACTTC
CASTSRSGRVEQYF
>TRBV5-1|TRBJ2-7|TRBD2|many
TGCGCCAGCAGCTTGGCAGCGGGAGTCCTCAGCTACGAGCAGTACTTC
CASSLAAGVLSYEQYF
>TRBV5-6|TRBJ1-1|NA|many
TGTGCCAGCAGTAACGGACCCCAAGGGGGGGCTTTCTTT
CASSNGPQGGAFF
>TRBV4-1|TRBJ2-7|NA|few
TGCGCCAGCAGCCAAGATGTTACTAGCGCCAGGGGCGAGCAGTACTTC
CASSQDVTSARGEQYF
>TRBV24-1|TRBJ1-5|NA|few
TGTGCCACCCAGAGGGGTTTTGATCAGCCCCAGCATTTT
CATQRGFDQPQHF
>TRBV2|TRBJ2-7|NA|NA
TGTGCCAGCAGTGAAGGTTCGCGAATAGGGGAGCAGTACTTC
CASSEGSRIGEQYF
>TRBV7-9|TRBJ1-2|NA|many
TGTGCCAGCAGCTTAGTAACCGGACTTTGGTATGGCTACACCTTC
CASSLVTGLWYGYTF
>TRBV12-3/TRBV12-4|TRBJ1-5|NA|many
TGTGCCAGCAGTTTCTCCGGCGGATCGGGGATCCAGCCCCAGCATTTT
CASSFSGGSGIQPQHF
>TRBV6-9|TRBJ2-7|TRBD2|NA
TGTGCCAGCAGTTACCCCGCTAGCGGGAAGTACGAGCAGTACTTC
CASSYPASGKYEQYF
>TRBV20-1|TRBJ2-3|TRBD2|many
TGCAGTGCTAGCCGACTAGCGGGAGCCACAGATACGCAGTATTTT
CSASRLAGATDTQYF
>TRBV11-3|TRBJ2-2|TRBD2|many
TGTGCCAGCAGCTTAGACCTAGCGGGAGGATGGGACACCGGGGAGCTGTTTTTT
CASSLDLAGGWDTGELFF
>TRBV5-1|TRBJ1-3|TRBD1|NA
TGCGCCAGCAGCCCCTGGGGACAGAACTCTGGAAACACCATATATTTT
CASSPWGQNSGNTIYF
>TRBV27|TRBJ1-6|TRBD1|many
TGTGCCAGCAGGCGGGGACAGGGTAATTCACCCCTCCACTTT
CASRRGQGNSPLHF